This T cell receptor (beta chain) was identified in a study of control samples from healthy donors and cancer patients. V was cut by 0 bases and J by 1 base, with 7 bases left in between. CDR3 size: 15 residues. Germline V gene lookup returns CDR1 LGHNA and CDR2 YSLEER. This table comes from immunoSEQ multiplex PCR, and its TCRdb copy is limited to in-frame clones, with some not included. Of under 200,000 clones listed, around 91% are singletons. This clonotype originated in a young woman in good health. Input material: blood. The chain employs TRBV4-3 and TRBJ1-3, with D unresolved. CDR3 sequence: CASSQELASGNTIYF. The CDR3 DNA sequence: TGCGCCAGCAGCCAAGAATTGGCTTCTGGAAACACCATATATTTT.